This T cell receptor beta chain was identified in a study of patients and donors after allogeneic stem cell transplantation. TCRdb reprocessed the RT-PCR reads with MiXCR, giving one entry per CDR3 protein. The data hold 85,000 to 90,000 distinct CDR3 sequences, with about 48% observed a single time. The length of the CDR3 is 18 residues. The V and J ends lost 0 bases and 6 bases respectively, with 20 bases between them. The V gene's germline CDR1 is LGHNA and CDR2 YSLEER. The chain carries TRBV4-3 and TRBJ1-4; D perhaps matches TRBD1 (5 bases). The source of this sequence is a human donor who was either an allogeneic HSCT recipient or a stem cell or donor lymphocyte infusion donor (not recorded which). It is not recorded whose cells these are; they may come from a transplant donor. Sequenced material: blood, either unsorted or a sorted T cell fraction (not recorded which). CDR3 in DNA: TGCGCCAGCAGCCAAGAACTAGTTGTGAAGGGGATCCATGAAAAACTGTTTTTT. Its translation is CASSQELVVKGIHEKLFF.